Shown below are 11 T cell receptor beta chains from a single sample sequenced in a study of T cell changes during pregnancy in multiple sclerosis. Clones were read by immunoSEQ multiplex PCR, and TCRdb kept only the in-frame ones, dropping some. The table lists approximately 100,000 clones, roughly 91% of them singletons. Sequenced material: peripheral blood, taken in the first trimester of pregnancy. All receptors derive from a female donor with multiple sclerosis, enrolled in a pregnancy study.

As concerns this clone: Sequence at one end of the junction differs from germline and may be a read error. The genes are TRBV7-3 and TRBJ2-7; TRBD2 matches at 8 bases. CDR3 size: 11 residues. CDR1 is SGHTA, CDR2 FQGTGA, per germline. CDR3 nucleotide sequence: TGTGCCAGCGCCTCCGGGGGGGACACCGTCTTC. Protein sequence: CASASGGDTVF.

This clone has only one observation. The chain couples TRBV5-1 to TRBJ2-5; no reliable D call. This CDR3 contains 15 residues. Germline lookup yields CDR1 SGHRS and CDR2 YFSETQ. Trimming removed 1 base at V and 1 base at J, with 11 bases between. In DNA form, the CDR3 reads TGCGCCAGCAGCTTGCGTCCGCGCATCCAAGAGACCCAGTACTTC. Protein sequence: CASSLRPRIQETQYF. Using reference TRBV5-1 and TRBJ2-5 for the parts outside the CDR3, the full variable domain is KAGVTQTPRYLIKTRGQQVTLSCSPISGHRSVSWYQQTPGQGLQFLFEYFSETQRNKGNFPGRFSGRQFSNSRSEMNVSTLELGDSALYLCASSLRPRIQETQYFGPGTRLLVL.

The rearrangement links TRBV7-9 to TRBJ2-7; no reliable D call. The CDR3 covers 14 residues. V was trimmed by 2 bases and J by 5 bases, leaving 13 bases between them. Per germline, CDR1 SEHNR and CDR2 FQNEAQ (reference sequence). CDR3 bases: TGTGCCAGCAGCTTACCTTGGAGCAGTAACGAGCAGTACTTC. Protein: CASSLPWSSNEQYF.

This CDR3 is CASSHGTGFSYGYTF. The DNA of the CDR3 is TGTGCCAGCTCACACGGGACAGGGTTTTCCTATGGCTACACCTTC. J is TRBJ1-2 and V is TRBV18; 9 nucleotides match TRBD1. Germline-derived CDR1 and CDR2 are KGHSH and LQKENI. This CDR3 comprises 15 residues. J was trimmed by 4 bases and V by 4 bases; bases with no gene match: 7.

The chain couples TRBV30 to TRBJ1-6, with D tentatively TRBD1 (5 bases). There are 15 residues in the CDR3. The ends were cut back, 5 bases at V and 6 bases at J, with 17 bases in the middle. Germline assignment: CDR1 GTSNPN and CDR2 SVGIG (reference sequence). In DNA, the CDR3 is TGTGCCTGGTCCCCACGGGGGGAATCTAATTCACCCCTCCACTTT. It codes for CAWSPRGESNSPLHF. Filled out from reference TRBV30 and TRBJ1-6, the complete variable domain reads SQTIHQWPATLVQPVGSPLSLECTVEGTSNPNLYWYRQAAGRGLQLLFYSVGIGQISSEVPQNLSASRPQDRQFILSSKKLLLSDSGFYLCAWSPRGESNSPLHFGNGTRLTVT.

This clone showed up just once. The chain is built from TRBV27 and TRBJ2-1, with 9 bases identical to TRBD2. The length of the CDR3 is 16 residues. V was pared by 1 base and J by 4 bases, with 5 bases of the junction left unmatched. Germline-derived CDR1 and CDR2 are MNHEY and SMNVEV (reference sequence). The CDR3 sequence is CASSLWASGAYNEQFF. CDR3 DNA sequence: TGTGCCAGCAGTTTATGGGCTAGCGGGGCGTACAATGAGCAGTTCTTC.

The chain uses TRBV7-9 and TRBJ2-7, with D perhaps TRBD2 (5 bases). There are 13 residues in the CDR3. Germline CDR1 reads SEHNR; CDR2 reads FQNEAQ (reference sequence). V was cut by 6 bases and J by 8 bases, with 17 bases left in between. The CDR3 nucleotides read TGTGCCAGCAGACAAGCTGCGGGTATCCAGCAGTACTTC. Residues: CASRQAAGIQQYF.

The rearrangement uses TRBV5-1 and TRBJ2-1; D unclear. V was pared by 4 bases and J by 10 bases, with 12 bases between. The CDR3 sequence is 12 residues long. The germline gives CDR1 SGHRS, CDR2 YFSETQ. This CDR3 reads CASSITVYEQFF. The DNA of the CDR3 is TGCGCCAGCAGCATTACTGTCTACGAGCAGTTCTTC.

The rearrangement links TRBV6-5 to TRBJ2-5; 7 positions match TRBD1. The CDR3 is 15 residues long. Germline trimming cut 1 base from V and 4 bases from J; bases unmatched to any gene: 6. The germline gives CDR1 MNHEY, CDR2 SVGAGI. CDR3 sequence (DNA): TGTGCCAGCAGTTACTTGGGACAGCTGACAGAGACCCAGTACTTC. It yields the protein CASSYLGQLTETQYF.

CDR3 region: CAWSVSSGYGYTF. CDR3 nucleotide sequence: TGTGCCTGGAGTGTCTCCTCGGGATATGGCTACACCTTC. The chain has TRBV30 and TRBJ1-2; unclear D gene. V lost 0 bases to trimming and J lost 5 bases, with 10 bases between them. Germline loops: CDR1 GTSNPN, CDR2 SVGIG (reference sequence). CDR3 length: 13 residues.

CDR3 bases: TGTGCCAGTAGGGGACAGAACTATGGCTACACCTTC. Amino acid sequence: CASRGQNYGYTF. J is TRBJ1-2 and V is TRBV19; 7 nucleotides agree with TRBD1. Germline V gene data show CDR1 as LNHDA and CDR2 as SQIVND (reference sequence). V lost 6 bases and J lost 2; bases outside the gene matches: 0. This CDR3 has 12 amino acids.